One and the same sample provided the 9 T cell receptor beta chains below, sequenced in a study of cytomegalovirus exposure and HLA in healthy donors. Both 60 Vbeta primers and 13 Jbeta primers went into the PCR. Clones were read by immunoSEQ multiplex PCR, and TCRdb kept only the in-frame ones, dropping some. In the table there are roughly 110,000 clones, more than 75% of which are singletons. The source material was PBMCs. The receptors were sampled from a woman between 45 and 65 years old in good health and CMV-seropositive.

The CDR3 here is CASSGLRQGSSYEQYF. For the CDR3, the DNA is TGTGCCAGCAGTGGCCTTAGGCAGGGGAGCTCCTACGAGCAGTACTTC. The J gene is TRBJ2-7, the V gene TRBV6-1; a possible D gene is TRBD1 (6 bases). CDR3 length: 16 amino acids. Germline CDR1 MNHNS, CDR2 SASEGT. V lost 4 bases to trimming and J lost 0 bases, with 16 bases between them.

This chain uses TRBV5-4 with TRBJ2-1; 8 bases match TRBD2. The CDR3 is 16 amino acids. J lost 4 bases, V lost 1 base, and 7 bases had no gene match. In germline, CDR1 is SGHNT, CDR2 YYREEE (reference sequence). The CDR3 DNA reads TGTGCCAGCAGCTTGTCGGGGGGGGGCGCTTACAATGAGCAGTTCTTC. It translates to CASSLSGGGAYNEQFF.

The chain is built from TRBV29-1 and TRBJ2-7; 9 nucleotides agree with TRBD1. With 6 bases clipped from V and 0 bases from J, the junction kept 6 bases outside the gene matches. This CDR3 is built from 14 residues. CDR1 and CDR2 from the germline V gene are SQVTM and ANQGSEA. The CDR3 sequence: CSVGTGGLSYEQYF. CDR3 DNA: TGCAGCGTAGGAACAGGGGGCCTCTCCTACGAGCAGTACTTC.

The rearrangement links TRBV7-9 to TRBJ1-1, with D possibly matching TRBD1 (6 bases). V was clipped by 5 bases and J by 5 bases, with 15 bases between them. This CDR3 has 14 residues. Germline V gives CDR1 SEHNR, CDR2 FQNEAQ (reference sequence). The CDR3 DNA reads TGTGCCAGCAGCCCCTCGGGCCAGGGGACTGAAGCTTTCTTT. Residues: CASSPSGQGTEAFF.

The chain uses TRBV11-2 and TRBJ1-2; D might be TRBD1 (5 bases). V was clipped by 5 bases and J by 5 bases, with 9 bases between them. In germline, CDR1 is SGHAT, CDR2 FQNNGV. The CDR3 extends over 12 amino acids. CDR3 sequence: CASSRGTYGYTF. In DNA, the CDR3 is TGTGCCAGCAGCCGGGGGACTTATGGCTACACCTTC. The variable domain in full, completed from reference TRBV11-2 and TRBJ1-2, reads EAGVAQSPRYKIIEKRQSVAFWCNPISGHATLYWYQQILGQGPKLLIQFQNNGVVDDSQLPKDRFSAERLKGVDSTLKIQPAKLEDSAVYLCASSRGTYGYTFGSGTRLTVV.

This chain links TRBV11-2 with TRBJ2-1, with a tentative D call TRBD2 (6 bases). V lost 5 bases, J lost 4 bases, and 18 bases lay in between. The CDR3 length is 16 residues. Germline values: CDR1 SGHAT, CDR2 FQNNGV. DNA of the CDR3: TGTGCCAGCAGCCCCATCCGGGGGAACCGTTACAATGAGCAGTTCTTC. The encoded protein is CASSPIRGNRYNEQFF.

Many counts were recorded for this clone. This chain uses TRBV5-5 with TRBJ2-7; 8 bases line up with TRBD1. Germline CDR1 SGHKS, CDR2 YYEKEE (reference sequence). With 0 bases clipped from V and 4 bases from J, the junction kept 0 bases outside the gene matches. This CDR3 is 13 amino acids long. CDR3 bases: TGTGCCAGCAGCTTGGACAGGGGGTACGAGCAGTACTTC. As protein: CASSLDRGYEQYF.

This chain links TRBV30 with TRBJ2-3, with 16 bases matching TRBD2. The V gene's germline CDR1 is GTSNPN and CDR2 SVGIG (reference sequence). After removal of 3 bases from V and 6 bases from J, the junction contained 12 bases not matched to a gene. This CDR3 is built from 18 residues. CDR3 sequence (DNA): TGTGCCTGGAGCTCTTCCCCGGGACTAGCGGGGGGGGACGATACGCAGTATTTT. Translated, it gives CAWSSSPGLAGGDDTQYF.

The V gene is TRBV28, the J gene TRBJ1-1, with TRBD1 as a possible D gene (6 bases). Germline CDR1 is MDHEN and CDR2 is SYDVKM. The CDR3 spans 14 residues. Trimming took off 5 bases at V and 0 bases at J, with 10 bases between the two ends. The CDR3 here is CASSTGTMNTEAFF. CDR3 in DNA: TGTGCCAGCAGTACCGGGACAATGAACACTGAAGCTTTCTTT. Using reference TRBV28 and TRBJ1-1 for the parts outside the CDR3, the full variable domain is DVKVTQSSRYLVKRTGEKVFLECVQDMDHENMFWYRQDPGLGLRLIYFSYDVKMKEKGDIPEGYSVSREKKERFSLILESASTNQTSMYLCASSTGTMNTEAFFGQGTRLTVV.